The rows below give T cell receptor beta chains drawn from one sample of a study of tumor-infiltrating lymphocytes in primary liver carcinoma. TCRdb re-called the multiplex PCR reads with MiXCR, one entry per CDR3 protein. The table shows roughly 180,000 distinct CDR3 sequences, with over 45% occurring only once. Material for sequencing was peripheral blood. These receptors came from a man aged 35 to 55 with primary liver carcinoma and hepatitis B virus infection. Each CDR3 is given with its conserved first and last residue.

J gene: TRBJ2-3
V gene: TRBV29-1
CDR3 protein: CSVVTGEQYF

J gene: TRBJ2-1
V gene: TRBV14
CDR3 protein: CASSQRRPLDEQFF

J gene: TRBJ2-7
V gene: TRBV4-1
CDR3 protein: CASSQDRGTSGRSHEQYF

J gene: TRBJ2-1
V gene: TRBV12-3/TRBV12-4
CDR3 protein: CASTSGGQGGNEQFF

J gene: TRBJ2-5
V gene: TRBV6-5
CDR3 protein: CGSSSWEAQYF

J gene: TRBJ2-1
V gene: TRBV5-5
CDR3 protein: CASSPQGKDYNEQFF

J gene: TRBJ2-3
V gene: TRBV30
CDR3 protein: CAWSGLAEGADTQYF

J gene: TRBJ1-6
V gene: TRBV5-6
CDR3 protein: CASSLVTANSPLHF

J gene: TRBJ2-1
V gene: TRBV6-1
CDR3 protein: CASRGFEGNEQFF

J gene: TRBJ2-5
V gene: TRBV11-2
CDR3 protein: CASSHGSPVTETRYF

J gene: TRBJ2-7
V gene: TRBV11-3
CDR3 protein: CASSLVGNYKQYF

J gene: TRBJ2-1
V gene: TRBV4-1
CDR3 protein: CASSQVLGGAYNEQFF

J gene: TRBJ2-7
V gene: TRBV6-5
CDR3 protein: CASSTFGNREQYF

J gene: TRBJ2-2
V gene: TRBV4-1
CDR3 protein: CASSQSRDRQLYTGELFF

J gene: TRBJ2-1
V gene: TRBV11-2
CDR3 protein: CVSSPTSGMHNEQFF

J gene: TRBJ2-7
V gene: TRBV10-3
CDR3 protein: CATRGSDFLYEQYF

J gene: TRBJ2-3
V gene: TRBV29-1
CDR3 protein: CSVEPRTTDTQYF

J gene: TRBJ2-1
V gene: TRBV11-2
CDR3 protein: CAGSSHPGIYNEQFF

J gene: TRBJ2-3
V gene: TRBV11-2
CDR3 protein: CASNFQAGRADTQYF

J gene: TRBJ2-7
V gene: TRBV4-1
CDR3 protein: CASSKSQGYEQYF

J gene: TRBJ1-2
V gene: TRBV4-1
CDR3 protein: CASSPGQGGSYGYTF

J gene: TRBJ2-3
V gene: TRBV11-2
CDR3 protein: CASSNPSGSGEDTQYF

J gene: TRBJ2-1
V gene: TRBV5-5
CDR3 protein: CASSLFTSGTGSEQFF

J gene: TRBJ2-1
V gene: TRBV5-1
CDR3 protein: CASSLVPGQIGNEQFF

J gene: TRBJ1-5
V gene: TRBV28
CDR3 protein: CASSLTRDNQPQHF

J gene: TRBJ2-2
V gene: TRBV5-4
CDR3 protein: CASSPFSLGTGELFF

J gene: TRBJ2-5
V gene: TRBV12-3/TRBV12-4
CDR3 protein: CASSLASVQETQYF

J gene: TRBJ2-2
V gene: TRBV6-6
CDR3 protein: CASSSLGQGAGELFF

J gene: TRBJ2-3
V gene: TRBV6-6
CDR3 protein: CASSWDRRTSGDSNTDTQYF

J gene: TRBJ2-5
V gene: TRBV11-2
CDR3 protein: CASSLDPGNQETQYF

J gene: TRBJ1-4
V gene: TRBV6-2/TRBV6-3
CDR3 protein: CASQGWPNNEKLFF

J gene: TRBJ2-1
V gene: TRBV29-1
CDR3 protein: CSGNRGREGEQIF

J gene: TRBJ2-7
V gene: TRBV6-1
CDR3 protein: CASGEGVRYEQYF